Listed here are 5 T cell receptor beta chains from one sample, sequenced in a study of blood T cell repertoires in COVID-19. Profiling relied on immunoSEQ multiplex PCR, and the TCRdb table lists in-frame clones only, not all of them. The sample holds about 100,000 clones; 90% to 95% are singletons and the top ten take approximately 5.5%. The sequencing input was peripheral blood. Source of these receptors: a human donor in a cohort sampled during active COVID-19.

This clone was picked up one time. The chain recombines TRBV28 with TRBJ2-5, with a weak D call TRBD2 (5 bases). The CDR3 length is 15 residues. V was clipped by 4 bases and J by 1 base, with 13 bases between them. Looked up from germline, CDR1 is MDHEN and CDR2 is SYDVKM. CDR3 region: CASSSPRVPQETQYF. DNA of the CDR3: TGTGCCAGCAGTTCTCCGCGGGTCCCCCAAGAGACCCAGTACTTC.

The genes are TRBV19 and TRBJ1-1, with D uncertain. V lost 6 bases, J lost 5 bases, and 10 bases lay in between. CDR1 and CDR2 from the germline V gene are LNHDA and SQIVND (reference sequence). CDR3 length equals 12 residues. The CDR3 region has the DNA TGTGCCAGTAGCAGATCATGGACTGAAGCTTTCTTT. Translation: CASSRSWTEAFF.

In the case of this clone: In the same sample, other DNA sequences code for this CDR3. The chain uses TRBV6-5 and TRBJ1-1; TRBD1 matches at 10 bases. The V and J ends lost 6 bases and 2 bases, in that order; junction bases with no gene match: 3. Germline V gives CDR1 MNHEY, CDR2 SVGAGI. This CDR3 is 14 amino acids long. The DNA for the CDR3 is TGTGCCAGCAGCCGGGACAGGGGAAACACTGAAGCTTTCTTT. It codes for CASSRDRGNTEAFF.

This chain links TRBV24-1 with TRBJ2-2; possible D gene TRBD2, 6 bases. CDR3 size: 14 residues. Germline V gene data show CDR1 as KGHDR and CDR2 as SFDVKD. The V end lost 9 bases, the J end lost 4 bases, and 14 bases lay between the germline ends. CDR3 residues: CATSGLPSTGELFF. DNA for the CDR3: TGTGCCACCTCGGGACTCCCGAGCACCGGGGAGCTGTTTTTT.

The chain links TRBV21-1 to TRBJ1-1. TRBV21-1 is described as a pseudogene. The CDR3 is made up of 15 amino acids. The CDR3 region is CASSKMRTGGTEAFF. The DNA of the CDR3 is TGTGCCAGCAGCAAAATGAGGACGGGGGGGACTGAAGCTTTCTTT.